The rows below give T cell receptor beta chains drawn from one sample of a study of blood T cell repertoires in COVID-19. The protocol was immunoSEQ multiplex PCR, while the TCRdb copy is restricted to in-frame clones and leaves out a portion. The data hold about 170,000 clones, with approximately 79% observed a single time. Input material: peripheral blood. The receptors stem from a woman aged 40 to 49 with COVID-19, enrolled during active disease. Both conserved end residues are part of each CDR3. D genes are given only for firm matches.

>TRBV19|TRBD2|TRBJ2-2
CASSMTSGVLAGELFF
TGTGCCAGTAGTATGACTAGCGGGGTCCTGGCCGGGGAGCTGTTTTTT
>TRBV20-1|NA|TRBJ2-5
CSASQETQYF
TGCAGTGCGAGCCAAGAGACCCAGTACTTC
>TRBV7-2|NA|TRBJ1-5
CASRRGFGNQPQHF
TGTGCCAGCAGAAGGGGTTTCGGCAATCAGCCCCAGCATTTT
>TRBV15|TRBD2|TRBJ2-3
CATSSSGGSGDTQYF
TGTGCCACCAGCAGTAGCGGGGGGAGTGGAGATACGCAGTATTTT
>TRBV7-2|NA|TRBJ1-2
CASSLAPGGNYGYTF
TGTGCCAGCAGCTTAGCGCCGGGGGGCAACTATGGCTACACCTTC
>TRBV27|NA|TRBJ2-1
CASSPGQSGNEQFF
TGTGCCAGCAGCCCGGGACAATCCGGGAATGAGCAGTTCTTC
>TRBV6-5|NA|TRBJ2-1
CASREFLEQFF
TGTGCCAGCAGAGAGTTCTTAGAGCAGTTCTTC
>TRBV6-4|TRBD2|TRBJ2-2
CASSREPGGPTGELFF
TGTGCCAGCAGTAGGGAACCGGGGGGACCCACCGGGGAGCTGTTTTTT
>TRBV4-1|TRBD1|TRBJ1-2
CASSQDQGGTYGYTF
TGCGCCAGCAGCCAAGATCAGGGGGGCACCTATGGCTACACCTTC
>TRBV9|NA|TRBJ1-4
CASSAEQWGVGRVEKLFF
TGTGCCAGCAGCGCCGAGCAATGGGGGGTAGGGAGGGTTGAAAAACTGTTTTTT
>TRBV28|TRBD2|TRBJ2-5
CASSLSPSGLAEETQYF
TGTGCCAGCAGTTTAAGCCCCTCCGGACTAGCGGAAGAGACCCAGTACTTC